This T cell receptor (beta chain) comes out of a study of cytomegalovirus exposure and HLA in healthy donors. The PCR used 60 Vbeta and 13 Jbeta primers. Here immunoSEQ multiplex PCR was the method, and the copy in TCRdb shows in-frame clones only, minus some. This table has roughly 150,000 clones, 82% appearing once. J lost 2 bases, V lost 0 bases, and 3 bases had no gene match. The CDR3 extends over 15 amino acids. Germline V gene sequence: CDR1 SGHRS, CDR2 YFSETQ. Worth noting for this clone: Its target is not known.

Notes on the study in general: In an earlier analysis, most TCR beta V segments were productive about 87% or about 30% of the time.

The sequence was collected from a male donor in good health and CMV-seronegative. Material for sequencing was PBMCs. V usage is TRBV5-1 and J usage is TRBJ2-5, with 8 bases that match TRBD1. The chain's CDR3 is CASSLEDRAQETQYF. In DNA form, the CDR3 reads TGCGCCAGCAGCTTGGAGGACAGGGCTCAAGAGACCCAGTACTTC.